Listed here are 28 T cell receptor beta chains from one sample, sequenced in a study of blood T cell repertoires in COVID-19. The protocol was immunoSEQ multiplex PCR, while the TCRdb copy is restricted to in-frame clones and leaves out a portion. The data contain over 90,000 clones, approximately 90% of them singletons. Material: peripheral blood. These receptor sequences come from a man between 50 and 59 years old with acute or convalescent COVID-19.

The chain carries TRBV29-1 and TRBJ2-1, with 11 bases fitting TRBD2. CDR3 length: 14 amino acids. V was pared by 6 bases and J by 6 bases, with 7 bases of the junction left unmatched. CDR1 and CDR2 (germline): SQVTM, ANQGSEA. CDR3 in amino acids: CSVTSGRTTNEQFF. CDR3 nucleotides: TGCAGCGTCACTAGCGGGAGAACCACCAATGAGCAGTTCTTC.

The chain links TRBV24-1 to TRBJ2-3, with 12 positions matching TRBD2. The CDR3 consists of 15 residues. Looked up from germline, CDR1 is KGHDR and CDR2 is SFDVKD. Trimming took 5 bases from V and 7 from J; bases not matched to a gene: 6. CDR3 coding DNA: TGTGCCACCAGTGGCTCTAGCGGGAGGGCTCATACGCAGTATTTT. Its protein product is CATSGSSGRAHTQYF.

The chain links TRBV9 to TRBJ2-1, with TRBD1 matching 9 bases. The length of the CDR3 is 15 residues. The germline gives CDR1 SGDLS, CDR2 YYNGEE. The J segment lost 7 bases and the V segment lost 0 bases, leaving 5 bases of the junction unmatched. CDR3 coding DNA: TGTGCCAGCAGCGTAGGGGTGGGACAGGGAAATGAGCAGTTCTTC. Translated: CASSVGVGQGNEQFF.

The genes are TRBV18 and TRBJ1-1; 7 nucleotides line up with TRBD1. J lost 2 bases, V lost 5 bases, and 5 bases had no gene match. CDR3 size: 14 residues. Germline values: CDR1 KGHSH, CDR2 LQKENI. CDR3 coding DNA: TGTGCCAGCTCATTGCAGGGGGTAAACACTGAAGCTTTCTTT. Its translation: CASSLQGVNTEAFF.

This chain links TRBV3-1 (or the pseudogene TRBV3-2) with TRBJ2-1; 8 bases fit TRBD2. Germline V gene sequence: CDR1 LGHDT, CDR2 YNNKEL (reference sequence). V lost 2 bases and J lost 2; bases outside the gene matches: 2. CDR3 length: 15 residues. Written as DNA, the CDR3 is TGTGCCAGCAGCCAATTAGCGGGAACCTACAATGAGCAGTTCTTC. As protein: CASSQLAGTYNEQFF.

The rearrangement uses TRBV5-1 and TRBJ1-4, with 9 bases matching TRBD1. Trimming removed 4 bases from V and 7 bases from J; junction bases left unmatched: 5. CDR1 and CDR2 (germline): SGHRS, YFSETQ. The CDR3 is 14 amino acids. CDR3 in DNA: TGCGCCAGCAGCACAGGGGGCGGAGGTGAAAAACTGTTTTTT. Its translation is CASSTGGGGEKLFF.

J is TRBJ2-6 and V is TRBV5-4; D is unclear. The CDR3 is 15 residues long. CDR1 SGHNT and CDR2 YYREEE come from the germline V gene (reference sequence). The V gene lost 1 base and the J gene lost 4 bases, with 9 bases spanning the gap. The CDR3 DNA is TGTGCCAGCAGCTTGAAACAATCCGGGGCCAACGTCCTGACTTTC. It specifies CASSLKQSGANVLTF.

The rearrangement joins TRBV7-6 to TRBJ1-5; the D is unclear. The V end lost 2 bases, the J end lost 1 base, and 12 bases lay between the germline ends. The length of the CDR3 is 16 residues. Germline CDR1 SGHVS, CDR2 FNYEAQ. This CDR3 is CASSLRQRGSNQPQHF. The CDR3 DNA reads TGTGCCAGCAGCTTACGGCAGCGCGGGAGCAATCAGCCCCAGCATTTT.

In this sample, this clone turned up a few times. The chain combines TRBV7-9 with TRBJ2-2, with 7 bases lining up with TRBD2. The CDR3 length is 16 residues. V lost 5 bases to trimming and J lost 1 base; unmatched junction nucleotides: 7. Germline loops: CDR1 SEHNR, CDR2 FQNEAQ (reference sequence). CDR3 coding DNA: TGTGCCAGCAGCGGCGCGCGGGGGATGAACACCGGGGAGCTGTTTTTT. As protein: CASSGARGMNTGELFF.

This clone was observed once. The V gene is TRBV15, the J gene TRBJ1-1; TRBD1 aligns across 7 bases. CDR1 is LNHNV and CDR2 is YYDKDF in the germline V gene (reference sequence). Trimming removed 0 bases from V and 1 base from J; junction bases left unmatched: 2. The CDR3 totals 15 residues. This CDR3 is CATSREAGGNTEAFF. The CDR3 DNA is TGTGCCACCAGCAGAGAAGCAGGGGGGAACACTGAAGCTTTCTTT.

This sequence joins TRBV9 and TRBJ2-2, with 7 bases aligning to TRBD2. The V and J ends lost 2 bases and 5 bases, in that order; junction bases with no gene match: 6. CDR3 length: 15 amino acids. Germline V gives CDR1 SGDLS, CDR2 YYNGEE. The DNA of the CDR3 is TGTGCCAGCAGCGTGGGCGGGAGTGGGACCGGGGAGCTGTTTTTT. This encodes CASSVGGSGTGELFF.

The chain couples TRBV7-8 to TRBJ1-1; D is unclear. Germline V gene sequence: CDR1 SGHVS, CDR2 FQNEAQ. V was pared by 1 base and J by 7 bases, with 10 bases between. The CDR3 loop spans 13 amino acids. The CDR3 loop is CASSLGRTLEAFF. CDR3 bases: TGTGCCAGCAGCTTAGGACGGACTCTTGAAGCTTTCTTT.

The rearrangement uses TRBV25-1 and TRBJ2-1, with 9 bases identical to TRBD2. J lost 7 bases, V lost 6 bases, and 13 bases had no gene match. Germline V gene lookup returns CDR1 MGHDK and CDR2 SYGVNS. The CDR3 totals 16 residues. The CDR3, as DNA: TGTGCCAGCAGCCCGACTAGCGGAATGGGGTGGAATGAGCAGTTCTTC. It translates to CASSPTSGMGWNEQFF.

This rearrangement joins TRBV5-8 to TRBJ1-5; 9 positions agree with TRBD1. Germline loops: CDR1 SGHTS, CDR2 YDEGEE. The CDR3 totals 17 residues. V lost 4 bases to trimming and J lost 4 bases; unmatched junction nucleotides: 12. The CDR3 spells CASSPAGTGFPNQPQHF. The CDR3 DNA follows: TGTGCCAGCAGCCCTGCCGGGACAGGGTTCCCAAATCAGCCCCAGCATTTT.

The chain recombines TRBV29-1 with TRBJ1-3; 8 nucleotides agree with TRBD1. The CDR3 runs 14 residues. V lost 4 bases, J lost 8 bases, and 10 bases stayed unmatched. The V gene's germline CDR1 is SQVTM and CDR2 ANQGSEA. CDR3 amino acids: CSVVPGTGKDTIYF. CDR3 sequence (DNA): TGCAGCGTTGTCCCCGGGACAGGAAAGGACACCATATATTTT.

The V gene is TRBV10-3, the J gene TRBJ1-4; 7 bases map to TRBD1. V gave up 10 bases and J gave up 8 bases; unmatched junction bases: 16. The CDR3 has 15 residues. Per the germline V gene, CDR1 is ENHRY and CDR2 is SYGVKD. The CDR3 DNA is TGTGCCAGCTCAAGACAGGGCGGAGAGTGGGAAAAACTGTTTTTT. It encodes CASSRQGGEWEKLFF.

V gene TRBV19 combines with J gene TRBJ2-2; tentatively, D is TRBD2 (5 bases). V shed 2 bases and J shed 2 bases, with 12 bases lying between them. The germline gives CDR1 LNHDA, CDR2 SQIVND (reference sequence). This CDR3 comprises 16 residues. The chain's CDR3 is CASSIPPGVNTGELFF. The CDR3 DNA reads TGTGCCAGTAGTATACCCCCCGGGGTCAACACCGGGGAGCTGTTTTTT.

The chain uses TRBV5-1 and TRBJ2-3; D perhaps matches TRBD2 (6 bases). The CDR3 length is 15 residues. Looked up from germline, CDR1 is SGHRS and CDR2 is YFSETQ. V lost 4 bases to trimming and J lost 0 bases, with 12 bases between them. The CDR3 region has the DNA TGCGCCAGCAGCCAACTAGGGACTAGCACAGATACGCAGTATTTT. Its protein is CASSQLGTSTDTQYF. The full variable domain, in which reference TRBV5-1 and TRBJ2-3 provide the parts outside the CDR3, is KAGVTQTPRYLIKTRGQQVTLSCSPISGHRSVSWYQQTPGQGLQFLFEYFSETQRNKGNFPGRFSGRQFSNSRSEMNVSTLELGDSALYLCASSQLGTSTDTQYFGPGTRLTVL.

This chain uses TRBV18 with TRBJ2-5, with D maybe TRBD1 (6 bases). Germline lookup yields CDR1 KGHSH and CDR2 LQKENI. The V gene lost 3 bases and the J gene lost 1 base, with 6 bases spanning the gap. The CDR3 length is 13 residues. The CDR3 DNA reads TGTGCCAGCTCACCGGGGGCCCAAGAGACCCAGTACTTC. Its protein product is CASSPGAQETQYF. Full variable domain (rest looked up from reference TRBV18 and TRBJ2-5): NAGVMQNPRHLVRRRGQEARLRCSPMKGHSHVYWYRQLPEEGLKFMVYLQKENIIDESGMPKERFSAEFPKEGPSILRIQQVVRGDSAAYFCASSPGAQETQYFGPGTRLLVL.

This clone was observed a handful of times. This chain links TRBV19 with TRBJ2-7; TRBD1 might be the D (6 bases). The V end was cut by 2 bases, the J end by 4 bases, with 15 bases between. Germline CDR1 is LNHDA and CDR2 is SQIVND (reference sequence). The CDR3 runs to 15 residues. In nucleotides, the CDR3 is TGTGCCAGTAGTATAACAGGGTCGGGGATTTACGAGCAGTACTTC. Translation: CASSITGSGIYEQYF.

The chain links TRBV29-1 to TRBJ2-5; no firm D call. Trimming took off 0 bases at V and 4 bases at J, with 6 bases between the two ends. Germline V lookup: CDR1 SQVTM, CDR2 ANQGSEA. This CDR3 is built from 12 residues. CDR3 in DNA: TGCAGCGTTGAAGATCGAGGAGAGACCCAGTACTTC. It specifies CSVEDRGETQYF.

This sequence joins TRBV7-6 and TRBJ2-3; tentative D call: TRBD2 (6 bases). V lost 0 bases to trimming and J lost 1 base, with 14 bases between them. The germline V gene has CDR1 SGHVS and CDR2 FNYEAQ. The CDR3 consists of 17 residues. This CDR3 is CASSLAGPSAGTDTQYF. DNA for the CDR3: TGTGCCAGCAGCTTAGCGGGTCCTAGCGCCGGCACAGATACGCAGTATTTT.

The chain links TRBV7-9 to TRBJ2-1; unclear D gene. Trimming cost V 1 base and J 2 bases, with 9 bases left between them. CDR3 length equals 15 residues. The germline CDR1 and CDR2 sequences are SEHNR and FQNEAQ (reference sequence). The CDR3 protein is CASSLDSGPYNEQFF. CDR3 DNA sequence: TGTGCCAGCAGCTTAGATTCAGGCCCCTACAATGAGCAGTTCTTC. The full variable domain, with the rest looked up from reference TRBV7-9 and TRBJ2-1, is DTGVSQNPRHKITKRGQNVTFRCDPISEHNRLYWYRQTLGQGPEFLTYFQNEAQLEKSRLLSDRFSAERPKGSFSTLEIQRTEQGDSAMYLCASSLDSGPYNEQFFGPGTRLTVL.

This chain links TRBV6-5 with TRBJ1-5; the D gene is possibly TRBD1 (6 bases). Germline CDR1 reads MNHEY; CDR2 reads SVGAGI. CDR3 size: 13 residues. V lost 5 bases to trimming and J lost 5 bases, with 10 bases between them. The CDR3 protein is CASSNRAYQPQHF. The CDR3 DNA reads as TGTGCCAGCAGTAACAGGGCTTATCAGCCCCAGCATTTT.

This sequence joins TRBV7-9 and TRBJ2-2, with TRBD2 identical over 10 bases. V gave up 2 bases and J gave up 9 bases; unmatched junction bases: 6. The germline CDR1 and CDR2 sequences are SEHNR and FQNEAQ (reference sequence). The length of the CDR3 is 15 residues. CDR3 bases: TGTGCCAGCAGCTTATGGCCTAGCGGGAGCCGGGAGCTGTTTTTT. This translates into CASSLWPSGSRELFF.

The chain combines TRBV19 with TRBJ1-5; 7 bases match TRBD1. The germline V gene has CDR1 LNHDA and CDR2 SQIVND (reference sequence). The CDR3 runs to 15 residues. Unmatched junction bases numbered 11, after V lost 6 bases and J lost 6 bases. The CDR3 nucleotides are TGTGCCAGTAGCCCTGACGACAGGGAAGGTCAGCCCCAGCATTTT. This encodes CASSPDDREGQPQHF.

V is TRBV19 and J is TRBJ1-3; TRBD1 matches at 7 bases. This CDR3 comprises 15 residues. With 3 bases clipped from V and 1 base from J, the junction kept 3 bases outside the gene matches. Germline values: CDR1 LNHDA, CDR2 SQIVND (reference sequence). CDR3 nucleotides: TGTGCCAGTAGTATTACAGGGGCGTCTGGAAACACCATATATTTT. This encodes CASSITGASGNTIYF. The full variable domain, rest sourced from reference TRBV19 and TRBJ1-3, is DGGITQSPKYLFRKEGQNVTLSCEQNLNHDAMYWYRQDPGQGLRLIYYSQIVNDFQKGDIAEGYSVSREKKESFPLTVTSAQKNPTAFYLCASSITGASGNTIYFGEGSWLTVV.

The gene calls are TRBV18 and TRBJ2-1, with D maybe TRBD2 (6 bases). The germline gives CDR1 KGHSH, CDR2 LQKENI. V dropped 8 bases and J dropped 9 bases, with 14 bases sitting between them. This CDR3 comprises 12 residues. CDR3 sequence (DNA): TGTGCCAGCCAATCGGAGGGCCCTGAGCAGTTCTTC. Its translation is CASQSEGPEQFF.